This T cell receptor (beta chain) was observed in a study of neurological immune-mediated disorders. Using its own MiXCR run on the 5' RACE reads, TCRdb lists one record per CDR3 protein. The repertoire holds approximately 26,000 distinct CDR3 sequences, with about 3.1% as singletons. This clonotype has at least ten counts. CDR3 length equals 17 residues. Trimming pared 3 bases from V and 3 bases from J, leaving 20 bases between. Germline V gene lookup returns CDR1 SEHNR and CDR2 FQNEAQ (reference sequence). The clonotype comes from a woman aged 25 to 39 with multiple sclerosis. The specimen sequenced was PBMCs. This chain connects TRBV7-9 to TRBJ1-2, with D possibly being TRBD1 (6 bases). CDR3 protein: CASSFRPRGGADYGYTF. DNA for the CDR3: TGTGCCAGCAGCTTCCGCCCTCGGGGGGGGGCTGACTATGGCTACACCTTC.